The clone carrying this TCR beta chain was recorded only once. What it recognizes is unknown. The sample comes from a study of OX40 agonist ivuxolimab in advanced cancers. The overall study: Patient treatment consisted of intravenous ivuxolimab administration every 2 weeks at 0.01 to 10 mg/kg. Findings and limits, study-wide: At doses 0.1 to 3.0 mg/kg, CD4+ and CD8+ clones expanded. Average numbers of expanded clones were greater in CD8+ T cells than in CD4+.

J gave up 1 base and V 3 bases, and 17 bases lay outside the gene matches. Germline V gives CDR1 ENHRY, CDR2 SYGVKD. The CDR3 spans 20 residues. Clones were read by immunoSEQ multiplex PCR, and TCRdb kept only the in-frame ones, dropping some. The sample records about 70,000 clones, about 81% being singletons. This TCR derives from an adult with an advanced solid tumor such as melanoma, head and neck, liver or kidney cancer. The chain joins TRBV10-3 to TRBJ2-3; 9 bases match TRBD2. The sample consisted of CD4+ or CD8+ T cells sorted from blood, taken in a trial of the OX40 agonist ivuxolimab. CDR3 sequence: CAISDVVSGSFAQGTDTQYF. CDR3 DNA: TGTGCCATCAGTGATGTGGTTAGCGGGAGTTTTGCCCAGGGCACAGATACGCAGTATTTT.